The clone carrying this TCR beta chain came up a few times. Its specificity is not known. V shed 4 bases, J shed 2 bases, and the junction held 3 bases outside the gene matches. In germline, CDR1 is LGHNA, CDR2 YNFKEQ. The CDR3 loop spans 15 amino acids. The sample comes from a study of OX40 agonist ivuxolimab in advanced cancers. On the study more broadly: Across the patients, intravenous ivuxolimab was delivered every 2 weeks at 0.01 to 10 mg/kg. Study-wide findings and caveats: Antigen specificity of clonally expanded peripheral T cells was not established.

Clones were sequenced by immunoSEQ multiplex PCR, and TCRdb holds only the in-frame ones, with some missing. The sample yields around 48,000 clones, about four fifths seen once. The input for sequencing was CD4+ or CD8+ T cells sorted from blood, taken in a trial of the OX40 agonist ivuxolimab. V and J are TRBV4-2 and TRBJ2-5; 11 nucleotides align to TRBD2. The TCR originated in an adult with an advanced solid tumor such as melanoma, head and neck, liver or kidney cancer. CDR3 in DNA: TGTGCCAGCAGCCCCGGGACTAGCGGACAAGAGACCCAGTACTTC. Translating it yields CASSPGTSGQETQYF.